The source of this TCR beta chain is a study of blood T cell repertoires in COVID-19 (dated by TCRdb to the early 2020s). For the study in its entirety: Samples covering the acute and convalescent phases of COVID-19 were provided by collaborators in the United States, Italy and Spain. The repertoires were released in a freely available public database intended as a resource for research on the immune response to SARS-CoV-2. Samples came from the ongoing ImmuneRACE study (first 160 participants) plus 1,254 subjects from 6 global collaborators. The material from the prospective study consisted of cDNA or gDNA derived from T cells, B-cell-depleted T cells, or PBMCs. The sample metadata nearly always contained a de-identified subject ID, COVID-19 status, age in years and sex. Where HLA class I and class II types were available, the types were taken from metadata supplied by the sample provider, not from assay-based typing. The dataset comprised deeply sampled blood TCRbeta repertoires from subjects exposed to, actively infected with, or recovered from COVID-19. Broader findings and caveats from the paper: Clinical and demographic metadata were provided uncurated, with the amount varying by source and participant.

The immunoSEQ Assay, a bias-controlled multiplex PCR, was used to amplify TCRbeta CDR3 regions from genomic DNA. Processing in the source paper ran as follows. The number of nucleated cells in each sample was estimated by amplification of reference gene primers within the assay. To quantify the absolute abundance of each unique TCRbeta CDR3 rearrangement, sequence reads were collapsed and filtered. For each sample, productive Simpson clonality was calculated by taking the square root of Simpson's diversity index across productive rearrangements. TCRdb obtained this table from immuneACCESS and retained in-frame rearrangements with V and J assigned. These tables miss some clones; where compared with another copy, unresolved V genes account for less than half of the shortfall, and the remainder is unexplained. V and J calls and clone size come straight from that table; D and trimming were deduced from the DNA. The sample data list around 100,000 clones, and roughly 84% of these were observed just once. Clones ranked in the top ten supply 8.1% of the sample.

The CDR1 and CDR2 encoded by the germline V gene (reference sequence) are MNHEY and SMNVEV. Compared with germline, V lacks 6 bases and J lacks 5 bases; bases without a gene match: 5. Spanning cysteine to phenylalanine, the CDR3 consists of 15 amino acids. Of the read, only the CDR3 DNA is kept; its 45 bases are in frame from base 1. Each collaborating institution followed its own protocols to collect whole blood in K2EDTA tubes. For TCRbeta analysis, collaborators shipped samples as frozen whole blood, isolated PBMCs, or DNA extracted from either of those sample types. For this clone: Its antigen is not yet known. Nothing much larger sits one base from this clone, and base qualities are not available.

This receptor was taken from a woman aged 40 to 50 with acute or convalescent COVID-19. Sequencing was carried out using peripheral blood. The rearranged chain carries TRBV27 and TRBJ1-6, and TRBD1 aligns with 9 junction nucleotides. The CDR3 sequence is CASREGQGNNSPLHF. The base sequence is TGTGCCAGCAGGGAGGGACAGGGAAATAATTCACCCCTCCACTTT.